Listed here are 12 T cell receptor beta chains from one sample, sequenced in a study of CXCR3-negative and CXCR3-positive naive CD8 T cells (dated by TCRdb to between 2019 and 2020). TCRdb lists the instrument as NextSeq 550. The Human TCR Profiling Kit (MiLaboratory) was used to make UMI-labeled 5' RACE TRB cDNA libraries. After the reads were reprocessed by TCRdb, one entry was made per CDR3 protein sequence, with no DNA. The table of this sample itemizes under 65,000 distinct CDR3 sequences. The top ten constitute about a quarter of the sample. The sequencing input was memory CD8+ T cells from blood. What the cell subset or site label conveys for this sample: conventional CD8+ memory T cells (TMEM), sorted as controls. These receptors came from a human donor in good health. Some clones in this sample may be carry-over from other donors' samples.

V gene TRBV29-1 combines with J gene TRBJ1-2. Germline V gives CDR1 SQVTM, CDR2 ANQGSEA. CDR3 length equals 11 residues. The CDR3 here is CSVEVQPGYTF.

The chain links TRBV5-6 to TRBJ2-7; as DNA is missing, the TRBD1 call by TCRdb cannot be tested. CDR3 length equals 15 residues. The germline CDR1 and CDR2 sequences are SGHDT and YYEEEE. CDR3 loop: CASSLNPGQGYEQYF. The full variable domain, its missing parts supplied by reference TRBV5-6 and TRBJ2-7, is DAGVTQSPTHLIKTRGQQVTLRCSPKSGHDTVSWYQQALGQGPQFIFQYYEEEERQRGNFPDRFSGHQFPNYSSELNVNALLLGDSALYLCASSLNPGQGYEQYFGPGTRLTVT.

The CDR3 sequence: CASRISGGGTDTQYF. This chain links TRBV28 with TRBJ2-3; TCRdb's D call of TRBD1 is untestable without DNA. This CDR3 comprises 15 residues. From germline, CDR1 is MDHEN and CDR2 SYDVKM. Complete variable domain (other parts from reference TRBV28 and TRBJ2-3): DVKVTQSSRYLVKRTGEKVFLECVQDMDHENMFWYRQDPGLGLRLIYFSYDVKMKEKGDIPEGYSVSREKKERFSLILESASTNQTSMYLCASRISGGGTDTQYFGPGTRLTVL.

The V call is TRBV20-1, the J call TRBJ1-5; the D call of TRBD1 rests on TCRdb alone, since no DNA is present to check it. Germline CDR1 DFQATT, CDR2 SNEGSKA (reference sequence). The CDR3 totals 12 residues. Here the CDR3 reads CSAMDRGQPQHF.

This chain links TRBV21-1 with TRBJ2-5; TCRdb returns TRBD2, unconfirmable since there is no DNA. TRBV21-1 constitutes a pseudogene. The length of the CDR3 is 13 residues. The CDR3 spells CASSSGGEETQYF.

V is TRBV9 and J is TRBJ2-5; TCRdb calls TRBD1, which cannot be checked without DNA. The CDR3 spans 15 residues. CDR1 and CDR2 (germline): SGDLS, YYNGEE. CDR3 sequence: CASSVGGGAQETQYF. Full variable domain (outside the CDR3, taken from reference TRBV9 and TRBJ2-5): DSGVTQTPKHLITATGQRVTLRCSPRSGDLSVYWYQQSLDQGLQFLIQYYNGEERAKGNILERFSAQQFPDLHSELNLSSLELGDSALYFCASSVGGGAQETQYFGPGTRLLVL.

The chain recombines TRBV29-1 with TRBJ1-2. The CDR3 spans 13 residues. From germline, CDR1 is SQVTM and CDR2 ANQGSEA. CDR3 amino acids: CSVEPATDYGYTF. The variable domain in full, with the rest retrieved from reference TRBV29-1 and TRBJ1-2, is SAVISQKPSRDICQRGTSLTIQCQVDSQVTMMFWYRQQPGQSLTLIATANQGSEATYESGFVIDKFPISRPNLTFSTLTVSNMSPEDSSIYLCSVEPATDYGYTFGSGTRLTVV.

This chain uses TRBV29-1 with TRBJ2-7; TCRdb's assignment of TRBD1 cannot be checked, as there is no DNA. This CDR3 contains 12 residues. Germline V gene data show CDR1 as SQVTM and CDR2 as ANQGSEA. The CDR3 is CSPRDAPYEQYF.

V is TRBV2 and J is TRBJ2-3; TCRdb outputs TRBD2, but without DNA this stays unchecked. Germline V gives CDR1 SNHLY, CDR2 FYNNEI. CDR3 length: 13 residues. The CDR3 loop is CASSELPADTQYF.

The genes are TRBV29-1 and TRBJ2-1; the TCRdb D gene call, TRBD1, has no DNA to confirm it. CDR3 length: 15 amino acids. Germline values: CDR1 SQVTM, CDR2 ANQGSEA. This CDR3 reads CSEGGGKGNHNEQFF.

The V call is TRBV20-1, the J call TRBJ2-7; there is no DNA to check the TCRdb D call of TRBD1. The CDR3 is made up of 14 amino acids. CDR1 DFQATT and CDR2 SNEGSKA come from the germline V gene (reference sequence). The CDR3 sequence is CSARPGAPAYEQYF.

V gene TRBV29-1 combines with J gene TRBJ2-7; checking the TCRdb D call of TRBD2 is not possible without DNA. From germline, CDR1 is SQVTM and CDR2 ANQGSEA. The CDR3 is 16 residues long. CDR3 residues: CSVSPPGQASSYEQYF.